These T cell receptor beta chains were read from a single sample in a study of T cell responses to AZD1222 COVID-19 vaccine. Data came from immunoSEQ multiplex PCR; TCRdb stores just in-frame clones and leaves some out. Among approximately 160,000 clones listed, 90% were seen once. Sequencing was performed on peripheral blood, taken on day 0 of AZD1222 vaccination. The receptor set was obtained from an adult in good health. Each CDR3 is given with its conserved first and last residue. The D gene is left open where the match is weak. Size is stated for part of the rows, as once, few or many counts, or as a class when the clone is expanded.

D gene	V gene	J gene	clone size	CDR3 protein	CDR3 DNA
-	TRBV5-1	TRBJ1-5	-	CASSPGAGGQPQHF	TGCGCCAGCAGCCCTGGGGCGGGTGGGCAGCCCCAGCATTTT
TRBD1	TRBV29-1	TRBJ1-2	-	CSVETPGTGGNGYTF	TGCAGCGTTGAGACCCCCGGGACAGGGGGCAATGGCTACACCTTC
-	TRBV6-5	TRBJ1-6	once	CASAGGHLSPLHF	TGTGCCAGCGCCGGGGGACATCTTTCACCCCTCCACTTT
-	TRBV28	TRBJ1-2	-	CASLNPRNYGYTF	TGTGCCAGCCTTAACCCCCGTAACTATGGCTACACCTTC
-	TRBV7-9	TRBJ1-1	-	CASSPGRGTEAFF	TGTGCCAGCAGCCCCGGGAGGGGAACTGAAGCTTTCTTT
-	TRBV5-4	TRBJ2-1	-	CASSLAGSYNEQFF	TGTGCCAGCAGCTTAGCGGGCTCCTACAATGAGCAGTTCTTC
TRBD1	TRBV5-1	TRBJ2-3	-	CASSLGQGSDTQYF	TGCGCCAGCAGCCTTGGACAGGGCTCAGATACGCAGTATTTT
-	TRBV19	TRBJ2-7	-	CASSGGTRPYEQYF	TGTGCCAGTAGTGGCGGTACTAGACCCTACGAGCAGTACTTC
-	TRBV18	TRBJ2-1	once	CASSANNEQFF	TGTGCCAGCTCAGCCAACAATGAGCAGTTCTTC
-	TRBV7-2	TRBJ2-3	-	CASSLASSTDTQYF	TGTGCCAGCAGCTTAGCTTCGAGCACAGATACGCAGTATTTT
-	TRBV3-1/TRBV3-2	TRBJ1-3	once	CASSRGFSGNTIYF	TGTGCCAGCAGCCGTGGGTTCTCTGGAAACACCATATATTTT
-	TRBV7-8	TRBJ1-1	-	CASSALGDTEAFF	TGTGCCAGCAGCGCGCTAGGGGACACTGAAGCTTTCTTT
-	TRBV21-1	TRBJ1-6	once	CASSLLPQADTYNSPLHF	TGTGCCAGCAGCTTACTACCGCAGGCAGACACATATAATTCACCCCTCCACTTT
TRBD1	TRBV7-9	TRBJ1-4	-	CASSLDRGGEKLFF	TGTGCCAGCAGCTTAGACAGGGGTGGTGAAAAACTGTTTTTT
-	TRBV30	TRBJ1-3	-	CAWKLTGGNTIYF	TGTGCCTGGAAATTAACAGGTGGAAACACCATATATTTT
-	TRBV5-6	TRBJ1-2	few	CASSFWAGKNYGYTF	TGTGCCAGCAGCTTCTGGGCAGGGAAAAACTATGGCTACACCTTC
-	TRBV5-4	TRBJ2-3	-	CASSLGHQTSTDTQYF	TGTGCCAGCAGCTTGGGACACCAAACTAGCACAGATACGCAGTATTTT
-	TRBV29-1	TRBJ1-2	few	CSVVGSSPNYGYTF	TGCAGCGTTGTCGGTTCGTCTCCTAACTATGGCTACACCTTC
-	TRBV2	TRBJ1-1	once	CASSGPGLNTEAFF	TGTGCCAGCAGTGGTCCAGGTCTGAACACTGAAGCTTTCTTT
-	TRBV5-1	TRBJ1-4	few	CASRPGLTNEKLFF	TGCGCCAGCAGACCGGGACTGACTAATGAAAAACTGTTTTTT
-	TRBV5-1	TRBJ2-2	-	CASSSPGARVGTGELFF	TGCGCCAGCAGCAGCCCGGGGGCGCGAGTGGGCACCGGGGAGCTGTTTTTT
-	TRBV24-1	TRBJ1-2	few	CATSDPFNYGYTF	TGTGCCACCAGTGACCCGTTTAACTATGGCTACACCTTC
-	TRBV14	TRBJ1-2	-	CASSPIRGAGYGYTF	TGTGCCAGCAGCCCGATTAGGGGGGCAGGCTATGGCTACACCTTC
-	TRBV5-1	TRBJ1-1	once	CASSLVPGANTEAFF	TGCGCCAGCAGCTTAGTGCCAGGGGCTAACACTGAAGCTTTCTTT
TRBD2	TRBV4-2	TRBJ2-2	-	CASSLAGGNTGELFF	TGTGCCAGCAGCCTAGCGGGGGGGAACACCGGGGAGCTGTTTTTT
-	TRBV19	TRBJ1-5	-	CASSTAGGGQPQHF	TGTGCCAGTAGTACCGCCGGGGGCGGGCAGCCCCAGCATTTT
-	TRBV11-2	TRBJ1-2	-	CASSLDPGMGGYTF	TGTGCCAGCAGCTTAGATCCGGGGATGGGGGGCTACACCTTC
TRBD1	TRBV7-8	TRBJ1-1	once	CASSLGQGYTEAFF	TGTGCCAGCAGCCTCGGACAGGGGTACACTGAAGCTTTCTTT
-	TRBV18	TRBJ2-7	once	CASSPTGYEQYF	TGTGCCAGCTCACCCACAGGCTACGAGCAGTACTTC
-	TRBV27	TRBJ1-1	-	CASSWRGSGTEAFF	TGTGCCAGCAGTTGGCGCGGCAGTGGCACTGAAGCTTTCTTT
-	TRBV13	TRBJ2-7	-	CASSDRTAYEQYF	TGTGCCAGCAGCGACCGGACGGCCTACGAGCAGTACTTC
-	TRBV6-1	TRBJ1-1	few	CASSEALGRRNTEAFF	TGTGCCAGCAGTGAAGCGCTAGGGCGGAGGAACACTGAAGCTTTCTTT
-	TRBV14	TRBJ1-1	-	CASSQFRGYTEAFF	TGTGCCAGCAGCCAATTCAGGGGTTACACTGAAGCTTTCTTT
-	TRBV5-1	TRBJ2-7	-	CASSLQDGFGEQYF	TGCGCCAGCAGCTTGCAGGACGGGTTTGGCGAGCAGTACTTC
-	TRBV28	TRBJ2-3	-	CASSPGWGTDTQYF	TGTGCCAGCAGCCCGGGCTGGGGCACAGATACGCAGTATTTT
TRBD1	TRBV6-6	TRBJ1-1	once	CASSPTGAMNTEAFF	TGTGCCAGCAGTCCCACAGGGGCCATGAACACTGAAGCTTTCTTT
-	TRBV7-9	TRBJ2-7	-	CASSAGLTYEQYF	TGTGCCAGCAGCGCGGGCCTAACCTACGAGCAGTACTTC
-	TRBV19	TRBJ1-6	-	CASSIGGLNSPLHF	TGTGCCAGTAGTATAGGAGGTTTAAATTCACCCCTCCACTTT
TRBD1	TRBV2	TRBJ1-6	-	CASSEVGTGNSPLHF	TGTGCCAGCAGTGAAGTCGGGACAGGGAATTCACCCCTCCACTTT
TRBD1	TRBV19	TRBJ1-1	-	CASTRGGQGNTEAFF	TGTGCCAGTACCCGGGGGGGACAGGGGAACACTGAAGCTTTCTTT
TRBD1	TRBV7-2	TRBJ2-5	once	CASSYTGGETQYF	TGTGCCAGCAGTTATACAGGGGGAGAGACCCAGTACTTC
-	TRBV6-5	TRBJ1-1	-	CASSYDGPTNTEAFF	TGTGCCAGCAGTTACGATGGACCGACGAACACTGAAGCTTTCTTT
TRBD2	TRBV19	TRBJ2-1	-	CASSTVHSGGLEFF	TGTGCCAGTAGTACCGTCCATAGCGGGGGGTTGGAGTTCTTC
-	TRBV18	TRBJ1-1	-	CASSPSRDLGAEAFF	TGTGCCAGCTCACCGTCCAGGGACTTGGGGGCTGAAGCTTTCTTT
TRBD1	TRBV5-1	TRBJ1-2	-	CASSQGTVYGYTF	TGCGCCAGCAGCCAAGGGACAGTCTATGGCTACACCTTC
-	TRBV11-3	TRBJ1-2	-	CASSFSGSSNYGYTF	TGTGCCAGCAGCTTTTCAGGTTCCTCAAACTATGGCTACACCTTC
TRBD1	TRBV10-3	TRBJ2-5	-	CAISYGTGEETQYF	TGTGCCATCAGCTACGGGACAGGGGAAGAGACCCAGTACTTC
-	TRBV19	TRBJ2-7	-	CASSRFYEQYRNSYEQYF	TGTGCCAGTAGTCGATTCTACGAGCAGTACCGAAATTCCTACGAGCAGTACTTC
-	TRBV7-9	TRBJ1-5	-	CASSVWENQPQHF	TGTGCCAGCAGCGTGTGGGAAAATCAGCCCCAGCATTTT
-	TRBV7-2	TRBJ2-7	-	CASSTGHSYEQYF	TGTGCCAGCAGCACGGGACACTCCTACGAGCAGTACTTC
-	TRBV18	TRBJ2-7	few	CASSPASGDREQYF	TGTGCCAGCTCACCGGCTTCGGGGGATAGGGAGCAGTACTTC
-	TRBV19	TRBJ2-1	-	CASRPLTRGTGNEQFF	TGTGCCAGTAGGCCCTTGACCAGGGGAACGGGCAATGAGCAGTTCTTC
-	TRBV6-5	TRBJ2-7	-	CASSSIRWQYF	TGTGCCAGCAGTTCTATAAGGTGGCAGTACTTC
-	TRBV5-5	TRBJ1-5	-	CASSLGHSQPQHF	TGTGCCAGCAGCTTGGGCCACAGCCAGCCCCAGCATTTT
-	TRBV28	TRBJ1-1	-	CASSPLGRMNTEAFF	TGTGCCAGCAGCCCCCTTGGACGGATGAACACTGAAGCTTTCTTT
-	TRBV11-3	TRBJ2-1	-	CASSRTVGLGEQFF	TGTGCCAGCAGCCGGACGGTCGGACTGGGTGAGCAGTTCTTC
TRBD2	TRBV6-4	TRBJ2-1	once	CASRPLAGGTRNEQFF	TGTGCCAGCAGACCCTTGGCGGGGGGGACCCGAAATGAGCAGTTCTTC
-	TRBV5-1	TRBJ1-6	-	CASSLGDLPNSPLHF	TGCGCCAGCAGCTTGGGGGACCTACCCAATTCACCCCTCCACTTT
-	TRBV5-1	TRBJ1-1	-	CASSLNPIAGNTEAFF	TGCGCCAGCAGCTTAAACCCGATAGCTGGCAACACTGAAGCTTTCTTT